This TCR beta chain originates from a study of blood T cells in healthy people across ages. Background on the study: Capture by template switching was about one barcoded beta molecule per two T cells.

A second PCR, run for about 7 to 11 cycles, used a sample-barcoded 5' primer plus a J-beta primer mix. TCRdb called the 5' RACE reads again in MiXCR, with one record for every CDR3 protein. The data show about 930,000 distinct CDR3 sequences, under 35% seen once. The same data also went into a second study, on T cells of mothers and their children.

Sequencing was performed on blood. The TCR sequence derives from a woman aged 35 to 49 in good health.

CDR3 nucleotide sequence: TGTGCCAGCTCGCCAGGGCTCGAGGGGCCCCAGCATTTT. Protein sequence: CASSPGLEGPQHF. This chain uses TRBV18 with TRBJ1-5; perhaps TRBD1 as D (5 bases). This CDR3 comprises 13 residues. The ends were cut back, 6 bases at V and 9 bases at J, with 15 bases in the middle. Germline V lookup: CDR1 KGHSH, CDR2 LQKENI. The whole variable domain, filled in from reference TRBV18 and TRBJ1-5, reads NAGVMQNPRHLVRRRGQEARLRCSPMKGHSHVYWYRQLPEEGLKFMVYLQKENIIDESGMPKERFSAEFPKEGPSILRIQQVVRGDSAAYFCASSPGLEGPQHFGDGTRLSIL.